Shown below are 29 T cell receptor beta chains from a single sample sequenced in a study of human T cells and chemical hapten exposure (dated by TCRdb to the early 2020s). Library creation used RACE. The run used a NextSeq 500. TCRdb reprocessing: public reads trimmed at Q25 with fastp, clones called with MiXCR, in-frame beta chains kept. Duplicate CDR3 protein sequences are folded into a single record with the most common DNA and genes. Present in this sample are 180,000 or so distinct CDR3 sequences, about 31% of which were seen just once. The top ten clones comprise just under 3% of the sample. This specimen's time point label, per the study, means: pre-sensitization, week 0. In the paper's terms, the treatment or condition label means: therapeutic diphenylcyclopropenone sensitization with weekly scalp DPC. The sample here was whole blood, taken in connection with sensitization to the hapten diphenylcyclopropenone (DPC). These receptors were collected from a woman in her twenties or thirties with alopecia areata. Some clones in this sample may be carry-over from other donors' samples.

The V call is TRBV7-2, the J call TRBJ1-2, with a possible D match to TRBD1 (6 bases). The V end lost 1 base, the J end lost 8 bases, and 17 bases lay between the germline ends. CDR3 length equals 15 residues. CDR1 SGHTA and CDR2 FQGNSA come from the germline V gene. The CDR3 nucleotides are TGTGCCAGCAGCTTAGTTACCAGGGGCGAGGGCGGCTACACCTTC. Translation gives CASSLVTRGEGGYTF.

V usage is TRBV6-2 or TRBV6-3 and J usage is TRBJ1-5; 9 nucleotides line up with TRBD1. V was pared by 6 bases and J by 7 bases, with 10 bases of the junction left unmatched. The CDR3 is made up of 15 amino acids. The V gene's germline CDR1 is MNHEY and CDR2 SVGEGT. CDR3 loop: CASRTGTGIIQPQHF. The CDR3 nucleotides read TGTGCCAGCAGAACCGGGACAGGGATAATACAGCCCCAGCATTTT.

The chain joins TRBV7-2 to TRBJ1-3; D gene unclear. V shed 5 bases and J shed 6 bases, with 11 bases lying between them. Germline-derived CDR1 and CDR2 are SGHTA and FQGNSA. The CDR3 covers 13 residues. CDR3 coding DNA: TGTGCCAGCAGCGGGGAAAATCAAAACACCATATATTTT. It codes for CASSGENQNTIYF.

This clonotype has a handful of counts. V gene TRBV4-2 combines with J gene TRBJ2-1; the D is unclear. Germline V gives CDR1 LGHNA, CDR2 YNFKEQ. The CDR3 length is 16 residues. V lost 1 base to trimming and J lost 4 bases, with 14 bases between them. CDR3 residues: CASSQGIAPEYNEQFF. The CDR3 region has the DNA TGTGCCAGCAGCCAAGGAATTGCTCCAGAGTACAATGAGCAGTTCTTC.

The rearrangement uses TRBV7-6 and TRBJ2-3; 7 bases fit TRBD2. This CDR3 region has 15 residues. Losses at the gene ends were 1 base for V and 5 bases for J; bases not matched to a gene: 6. From germline, CDR1 is SGHVS and CDR2 FNYEAQ. CDR3 DNA: TGTGCCAGCAGCTTAGTGGCGGGAGAAGTAGATACGCAGTATTTT. As protein: CASSLVAGEVDTQYF.

In its sample, this clonotype was seen a few times. This chain connects TRBV28 to TRBJ2-7, with D possibly being TRBD2 (5 bases). The germline gives CDR1 MDHEN, CDR2 SYDVKM. V was cut by 6 bases and J by 6 bases, with 9 bases left in between. The length of the CDR3 is 11 residues. CDR3 sequence reads: CASRRESEQYF. In DNA form, the CDR3 reads TGTGCCAGCAGAAGGGAGTCCGAGCAGTACTTC.

J is TRBJ1-4 and V is TRBV7-2; D not certain. The CDR3 is made up of 14 amino acids. Germline V CDR1 and CDR2: SGHTA, FQGNSA. Trimming took off 1 base at V and 4 bases at J, with 7 bases between the two ends. The chain's CDR3 is CASSLDWINEKLFF. CDR3 in DNA: TGTGCCAGCAGCTTAGACTGGATTAATGAAAAACTGTTTTTT. The full variable domain, with the rest looked up from reference TRBV7-2 and TRBJ1-4, is GAGVSQSPSNKVTEKGKDVELRCDPISGHTALYWYRQSLGQGLEFLIYFQGNSAPDKSGLPSDRFSAERTGGSVSTLTIQRTQQEDSAVYLCASSLDWINEKLFFGSGTQLSVL.

In its sample, this clonotype was seen a few times. This chain links TRBV28 with TRBJ2-3, with a weak D call TRBD1 (7 bases). Trimming removed 6 bases from V and 1 base from J, with 14 bases in between. The CDR3 consists of 15 residues. CDR1 and CDR2 from the germline V gene are MDHEN and SYDVKM. The CDR3 sequence is CASSPRDSGTDTQYF. The CDR3 DNA is TGTGCCAGCAGCCCGCGGGACAGCGGCACAGATACGCAGTATTTT.

The rearrangement uses TRBV6-5 and TRBJ1-5; D is perhaps TRBD1 (5 bases). Germline CDR1 reads MNHEY; CDR2 reads SVGAGI. V was clipped by 6 bases and J by 4 bases, with 13 bases between them. The CDR3 consists of 14 residues. CDR3 protein: CASSETGFNQPQHF. The CDR3 DNA reads as TGTGCCAGCAGCGAAACAGGTTTTAATCAGCCCCAGCATTTT.

This clonotype was recorded a few times. The chain has TRBV7-2 and TRBJ1-5; possible D gene TRBD1, 5 bases. In germline, CDR1 is SGHTA, CDR2 FQGNSA. Trimming removed 4 bases at V and 6 bases at J, with 16 bases between. This CDR3 comprises 15 residues. CDR3 loop: CASSSTWVRGQPQHF. CDR3 coding DNA: TGTGCCAGCAGCTCAACGTGGGTTAGGGGTCAGCCCCAGCATTTT.

This clonotype was observed at least ten times. This rearrangement joins TRBV13 to TRBJ2-5; 11 bases are shared with TRBD2. CDR3 length: 16 residues. Germline trimming cut 5 bases from V and 1 base from J; bases unmatched to any gene: 6. The germline gives CDR1 PRHDT, CDR2 FYEKMQ (reference sequence). CDR3 DNA: TGTGCCAGCAGCCGCAAGACTAGCGGGGCCCAAGAGACCCAGTACTTC. It translates to CASSRKTSGAQETQYF.

The rearrangement links TRBV9 to TRBJ2-1, with TRBD2 identical over 8 bases. After removal of 1 base from V and 5 bases from J, the junction contained 5 bases not matched to a gene. The CDR3 length is 15 residues. Germline-derived CDR1 and CDR2 are SGDLS and YYNGEE. The CDR3 protein is CASSVRAGADNEQFF. CDR3 bases: TGTGCCAGCAGCGTACGAGCGGGAGCCGACAATGAGCAGTTCTTC.

V gene TRBV7-9 combines with J gene TRBJ2-2, with D possibly TRBD1 on 7 matching bases. Per germline, CDR1 SEHNR and CDR2 FQNEAQ (reference sequence). V gave up 5 bases and J gave up 2 bases, with 12 bases separating them. The length of the CDR3 is 15 residues. This CDR3 is CASSPRDSNTGELFF. The CDR3 nucleotides are TGTGCCAGCAGCCCGCGGGACAGCAACACCGGGGAGCTGTTTTTT. Drawing the rest from reference TRBV7-9 and TRBJ2-2, the complete variable domain is DTGVSQNPRHKITKRGQNVTFRCDPISEHNRLYWYRQTLGQGPEFLTYFQNEAQLEKSRLLSDRFSAERPKGSFSTLEIQRTEQGDSAMYLCASSPRDSNTGELFFGEGSRLTVL.

This clonotype came up a few times. CDR3 sequence: CASSPFNYGYTF. The CDR3 bases are TGTGCCAGCAGTCCCTTTAACTATGGCTACACCTTC. The chain carries TRBV12-3 or TRBV12-4 and TRBJ1-2, with D unresolved. The germline V and J ends were trimmed by 5 bases and 1 base, with 5 bases remaining between them. There are 12 residues in the CDR3.

This clonotype came up a few times. The rearrangement links TRBV7-2 to TRBJ2-1; 9 positions match TRBD2. The CDR3 spans 17 residues. CDR1 and CDR2 (germline): SGHTA, FQGNSA. V lost 4 bases to trimming and J lost 1 base; unmatched junction nucleotides: 8. The DNA of the CDR3 is TGTGCCAGCAGCTCCCGTAGCGGGGGAGGTTCCTACAATGAGCAGTTCTTC. This translates into CASSSRSGGGSYNEQFF.

This clonotype came up many times. The rearrangement joins TRBV20-1 to TRBJ1-1, with a weak D call TRBD1 (5 bases). The V gene's germline CDR1 is DFQATT and CDR2 SNEGSKA (reference sequence). CDR3 size: 15 residues. The CDR3 DNA reads as TGCAGCGAGGGGAGGGCCCGGGGCATGAACACTGAAGCTTTCTTT. Its translation is CSEGRARGMNTEAFF.

This clonotype has only a few counts. The rearrangement links TRBV11-2 to TRBJ1-1; D unresolved. The germline gives CDR1 SGHAT, CDR2 FQNNGV. The germline V and J ends were trimmed by 4 bases and 1 base, with 7 bases remaining between them. CDR3 size: 13 residues. The CDR3 loop reads CASSSQQNTEAFF. The DNA for the CDR3 is TGTGCCAGCAGCTCACAGCAGAACACTGAAGCTTTCTTT.

V is TRBV5-1 and J is TRBJ2-6; D gene ambiguous. This CDR3 region has 15 residues. Trimming took 0 bases from V and 0 from J, leaving 4 bases between them. CDR1 and CDR2 from the germline V gene are SGHRS and YFSETQ. CDR3 in DNA: TGCGCCAGCAGCTTGGAGCACTCTGGGGCCAACGTCCTGACTTTC. Its translation is CASSLEHSGANVLTF.

This clonotype was seen more than once but under ten times. The chain couples TRBV9 to TRBJ2-3, with TRBD2 matching over 13 bases. CDR3 length: 18 amino acids. CDR1 SGDLS and CDR2 YYNGEE come from the germline V gene. Losses at the gene ends were 0 bases for V and 2 bases for J; bases not matched to a gene: 6. In nucleotides, the CDR3 is TGTGCCAGCAGCGTAGGTGGGGGACTAGCGGGGACCACAGATACGCAGTATTTT. Translating it yields CASSVGGGLAGTTDTQYF. Complete variable domain (other parts from reference TRBV9 and TRBJ2-3): DSGVTQTPKHLITATGQRVTLRCSPRSGDLSVYWYQQSLDQGLQFLIQYYNGEERAKGNILERFSAQQFPDLHSELNLSSLELGDSALYFCASSVGGGLAGTTDTQYFGPGTRLTVL.

The rearrangement joins TRBV28 to TRBJ2-1; TRBD1 matches at 7 bases. CDR3 length: 14 residues. Germline lookup yields CDR1 MDHEN and CDR2 SYDVKM. The trim removed 2 bases at V and 5 bases at J, leaving 3 bases unmatched. The CDR3 reads CASSLPQGNNEQFF. Written as DNA, the CDR3 is TGTGCCAGCAGTTTACCACAGGGGAACAATGAGCAGTTCTTC.

DNA for the CDR3: TGCGCCAGCAGCCAAGACTCCATCTGGCAGGGGGCCGGGGAGCTGTTTTTT. Its translation is CASSQDSIWQGAGELFF. The gene calls are TRBV4-3 and TRBJ2-2; the match to TRBD1 covers 7 bases. The CDR3 runs 17 residues. Germline V gene sequence: CDR1 LGHNA, CDR2 YSLEER. V gave up 0 bases and J gave up 6 bases; unmatched junction bases: 10.

This chain links TRBV6-6 with TRBJ1-3; D call uncertain. V was trimmed by 2 bases and J by 0 bases, leaving 8 bases between them. The germline V gene encodes CDR1 MNHNY and CDR2 SVGAGI (reference sequence). There are 15 residues in the CDR3. In DNA, the CDR3 is TGTGCCAGCAGTTACGTTGGCGCCTCTGGAAACACCATATATTTT. It codes for CASSYVGASGNTIYF.

The CDR3 region is CASSLRRGTQETQYF. CDR3 coding DNA: TGCGCCAGCAGCTTGAGGCGCGGGACTCAAGAGACCCAGTACTTC. The chain couples TRBV5-1 to TRBJ2-5, with D possibly matching TRBD2 (6 bases). V was trimmed by 1 base and J by 2 bases, leaving 12 bases between them. There are 15 residues in the CDR3. CDR1 SGHRS and CDR2 YFSETQ come from the germline V gene.

Only a few counts were recorded for this clonotype. The chain combines TRBV10-2 with TRBJ2-7; D may be TRBD2 (6 bases). The CDR3 contains 15 residues. V was shortened by 0 bases and J by 2 bases, with 11 bases between the two germline ends. Germline lookup yields CDR1 WSHSY and CDR2 SAAADI. The CDR3 coding sequence is TGCGCCAGCAGTGAGTCAAGCGGACTAACCTACGAGCAGTACTTC. As protein: CASSESSGLTYEQYF.

This clonotype appeared once. The chain has TRBV7-2 and TRBJ1-4; possible D gene TRBD1, 5 bases. CDR3 length: 15 residues. Germline CDR1 and CDR2: SGHTA and FQGNSA. With 5 bases removed from V and 0 bases from J, the gap between germline ends came to 10 bases. The CDR3 DNA is TGTGCCAGCAGCCCAGGGACCACAACTAATGAAAAACTGTTTTTT. Its protein is CASSPGTTTNEKLFF. Full variable domain (outside the CDR3, taken from reference TRBV7-2 and TRBJ1-4): GAGVSQSPSNKVTEKGKDVELRCDPISGHTALYWYRQSLGQGLEFLIYFQGNSAPDKSGLPSDRFSAERTGGSVSTLTIQRTQQEDSAVYLCASSPGTTTNEKLFFGSGTQLSVL.

This clonotype has just a few counts. The rearrangement links TRBV9 to TRBJ2-1; maybe TRBD2 (5 bases). CDR1 and CDR2 (germline): SGDLS, YYNGEE. The CDR3 contains 15 residues. Trimming removed 3 bases at V and 0 bases at J, with 10 bases between. The DNA of the CDR3 is TGTGCCAGCAGCGCTGAGGGTTCCTCCTACAATGAGCAGTTCTTC. It is translated as CASSAEGSSYNEQFF. Complete variable domain (other parts from reference TRBV9 and TRBJ2-1): DSGVTQTPKHLITATGQRVTLRCSPRSGDLSVYWYQQSLDQGLQFLIQYYNGEERAKGNILERFSAQQFPDLHSELNLSSLELGDSALYFCASSAEGSSYNEQFFGPGTRLTVL.

CDR3: CASSLVELYQPQHF. The CDR3 bases are TGTGCCAGCAGCTTAGTGGAGTTATATCAGCCCCAGCATTTT. The rearrangement joins TRBV7-2 to TRBJ1-5; D not certain. The V gene lost 1 base and the J gene lost 5 bases, with 9 bases spanning the gap. This CDR3 spans 14 amino acids. Germline loops: CDR1 SGHTA, CDR2 FQGNSA.

The chain uses TRBV10-3 and TRBJ1-4; D not certain. Germline V CDR1 and CDR2: ENHRY, SYGVKD. Trimming removed 2 bases from V and 8 bases from J, with 12 bases in between. The CDR3 is 14 amino acids. The CDR3 sequence is CAISEGPRGEKLFF. The CDR3 DNA follows: TGTGCCATCAGTGAGGGGCCGCGCGGGGAAAAACTGTTTTTT.

About this clonotype: One end of the junction fails to match germline, which may point to a read error. The chain carries TRBV6-2 or TRBV6-3 and TRBJ1-2; D is unresolved. This CDR3 spans 11 amino acids. The V gene's germline CDR1 is MNHEY and CDR2 SVGEGT. The CDR3 reads CASSDNHRFRF. In DNA, the CDR3 is TGTGCCAGCAGTGACAACCACCGCTTTCGCTTC.